A selection of T cell receptor beta chains follows, all from one sample in a study of shared T cell receptors in the human thymus. Repertoires were generated with immunoSEQ multiplex PCR, while TCRdb's copy carries only in-frame clones and drops some. This sample yields about 610,000 clones, of which roughly 90% are seen a single time; 0.0095% to 0.012% belongs to the top ten. This sample also belongs to another study, concerning human thymus T cells.

The sample comprised thymocytes. All receptors derive from a boy in the first two years of life with a congenital heart defect. Each CDR3 is given with its conserved first and last residue. A D gene is named only where the DNA matches it firmly. Expanded clones get a size class; other rows say once, few or many, or leave the size out.

D gene: TRBD2
V gene: TRBV15
J gene: TRBJ2-7
clone size: .
CDR3 protein: CATSRDLAGGYEQYF
CDR3 DNA: TGTGCCACCAGCAGGGACTTAGCGGGAGGCTACGAGCAGTACTTC

D gene: .
V gene: TRBV27
J gene: TRBJ1-5
clone size: .
CDR3 protein: CASSIDSNQPQHF
CDR3 DNA: TGTGCCAGCAGTATAGATAGCAATCAGCCCCAGCATTTT

D gene: .
V gene: TRBV28
J gene: TRBJ2-5
clone size: .
CDR3 protein: CASSYWTGRDLIQETQYF
CDR3 DNA: TGTGCCAGCAGCTACTGGACAGGGAGGGACCTTATTCAAGAGACCCAGTACTTC

D gene: .
V gene: TRBV5-6
J gene: TRBJ2-1
clone size: .
CDR3 protein: CASSSTGEGPYNEQFF
CDR3 DNA: TGTGCCAGCAGCTCCACGGGAGAAGGCCCCTACAATGAGCAGTTCTTC

D gene: .
V gene: TRBV7-9
J gene: TRBJ2-1
clone size: .
CDR3 protein: CASSRGTNSYNEQFF
CDR3 DNA: TGTGCCAGCAGTCGCGGGACCAACTCCTACAATGAGCAGTTCTTC

D gene: .
V gene: TRBV2
J gene: TRBJ2-3
clone size: .
CDR3 protein: CASSRQVTDTQYF
CDR3 DNA: TGTGCCAGCAGCCGACAGGTTACAGATACGCAGTATTTT

D gene: TRBD2
V gene: TRBV5-4
J gene: TRBJ2-7
clone size: .
CDR3 protein: CASSFLSSGRIRGEQYF
CDR3 DNA: TGTGCCAGCAGCTTTCTGTCTAGCGGGAGGATAAGGGGGGAGCAGTACTTC

D gene: TRBD2
V gene: TRBV18
J gene: TRBJ2-1
clone size: .
CDR3 protein: CASSPRDSGRRNEQFF
CDR3 DNA: TGTGCCAGCTCACCCCGGGATAGCGGGAGGAGAAATGAGCAGTTCTTC

D gene: TRBD1
V gene: TRBV28
J gene: TRBJ2-7
clone size: .
CDR3 protein: CASNLTGSYEQYF
CDR3 DNA: TGTGCCAGCAATTTGACAGGGTCCTACGAGCAGTACTTC

D gene: .
V gene: TRBV6-5
J gene: TRBJ2-3
clone size: .
CDR3 protein: CASRATREGTDTQYF
CDR3 DNA: TGTGCCAGCAGGGCCACGAGGGAGGGCACAGATACGCAGTATTTT

D gene: TRBD1
V gene: TRBV10-3
J gene: TRBJ2-7
clone size: .
CDR3 protein: CAIGRDRGQYEQYF
CDR3 DNA: TGTGCCATCGGCCGGGACAGGGGGCAATACGAGCAGTACTTC

D gene: TRBD1
V gene: TRBV28
J gene: TRBJ2-7
clone size: .
CDR3 protein: CASGTGVPYEQYF
CDR3 DNA: TGTGCCAGCGGGACAGGGGTCCCCTACGAGCAGTACTTC

D gene: .
V gene: TRBV6-1
J gene: TRBJ1-5
clone size: .
CDR3 protein: CASSVPPGTPNQPQHF
CDR3 DNA: TGTGCCAGCAGTGTCCCCCCCGGGACACCGAATCAGCCCCAGCATTTT

D gene: TRBD2
V gene: TRBV5-4
J gene: TRBJ2-7
clone size: .
CDR3 protein: CASSLRLAGNEQYF
CDR3 DNA: TGTGCCAGCAGCTTGCGCCTAGCGGGGAACGAGCAGTACTTC

D gene: TRBD2
V gene: TRBV5-5
J gene: TRBJ2-7
clone size: .
CDR3 protein: CASSPLPPSGSSYEQYF
CDR3 DNA: TGTGCCAGCAGCCCCCTTCCCCCTAGCGGGAGCTCCTACGAGCAGTACTTC

D gene: .
V gene: TRBV28
J gene: TRBJ2-1
clone size: .
CDR3 protein: CASSSPGGLWNEQFF
CDR3 DNA: TGTGCCAGCAGTTCTCCAGGGGGGCTTTGGAATGAGCAGTTCTTC

D gene: .
V gene: TRBV11-3
J gene: TRBJ2-7
clone size: .
CDR3 protein: CASSPPHREFNEQYF
CDR3 DNA: TGTGCCAGCAGCCCCCCCCACAGGGAATTCAACGAGCAGTACTTC

D gene: .
V gene: TRBV1
J gene: TRBJ2-2
clone size: .
CDR3 protein: CTSKLGGTGELFF
CDR3 DNA: TGCACCAGCAAGCTGGGGGGGACCGGGGAGCTGTTTTTT

D gene: .
V gene: TRBV7-9
J gene: TRBJ1-1
clone size: .
CDR3 protein: CAMNTEAFF
CDR3 DNA: TGTGCTATGAACACTGAAGCTTTCTTT

D gene: .
V gene: TRBV2
J gene: TRBJ2-1
clone size: .
CDR3 protein: CASSPQTRSGEQFF
CDR3 DNA: TGTGCCAGCAGTCCCCAGACTAGGTCTGGTGAGCAGTTCTTC

D gene: TRBD2
V gene: TRBV4-1
J gene: TRBJ2-7
clone size: .
CDR3 protein: CASSPPRLAGGPYGYEQYF
CDR3 DNA: TGCGCCAGCAGCCCACCCAGACTAGCGGGAGGGCCGTACGGGTACGAGCAGTACTTC

D gene: TRBD2
V gene: TRBV5-4
J gene: TRBJ2-1
clone size: .
CDR3 protein: CASSGISREGTYNEQFF
CDR3 DNA: TGTGCCAGCAGCGGGATAAGCAGGGAGGGGACCTACAATGAGCAGTTCTTC

D gene: TRBD2
V gene: TRBV30
J gene: TRBJ2-3
clone size: .
CDR3 protein: CAWTRSGTSGRVRDTQYF
CDR3 DNA: TGTGCCTGGACCAGATCCGGGACTAGCGGGAGGGTTAGAGATACGCAGTATTTT

D gene: .
V gene: TRBV6-6
J gene: TRBJ1-5
clone size: .
CDR3 protein: CASSYEGPGAQHF
CDR3 DNA: TGTGCCAGCAGTTACGAGGGCCCTGGGGCCCAGCATTTT

D gene: TRBD1
V gene: TRBV9
J gene: TRBJ1-5
clone size: .
CDR3 protein: CASSAGTGYSNQPQHF
CDR3 DNA: TGTGCCAGCAGCGCCGGGACAGGGTATAGCAATCAGCCCCAGCATTTT

D gene: .
V gene: TRBV5-4
J gene: TRBJ2-7
clone size: once
CDR3 protein: CASSFSGEPYEQYF
CDR3 DNA: TGTGCCAGCAGCTTCAGCGGAGAGCCTTACGAGCAGTACTTC

D gene: .
V gene: TRBV11-2
J gene: TRBJ1-1
clone size: .
CDR3 protein: CASNLRLGSTAEAFF
CDR3 DNA: TGTGCCAGCAACCTCAGATTGGGGAGTACGGCTGAAGCTTTCTTT

D gene: .
V gene: TRBV7-2
J gene: TRBJ1-2
clone size: .
CDR3 protein: CASSLDRVVYGYTF
CDR3 DNA: TGTGCCAGCAGCTTAGACAGGGTCGTCTATGGCTACACCTTC

D gene: .
V gene: TRBV19
J gene: TRBJ1-4
clone size: .
CDR3 protein: CASRGVREKLFF
CDR3 DNA: TGTGCCAGTAGGGGCGTCAGAGAAAAACTGTTTTTT

D gene: TRBD1
V gene: TRBV11-1
J gene: TRBJ2-5
clone size: .
CDR3 protein: CASSPDPGQGQETQYF
CDR3 DNA: TGTGCCAGCAGCCCGGATCCGGGACAGGGCCAAGAGACCCAGTACTTC

D gene: TRBD1
V gene: TRBV27
J gene: TRBJ1-2
clone size: .
CDR3 protein: CASSPQPRTGHYGYTF
CDR3 DNA: TGTGCCAGCAGCCCACAACCCCGGACAGGGCACTATGGCTACACCTTC

D gene: TRBD2
V gene: TRBV16
J gene: TRBJ2-7
clone size: .
CDR3 protein: CASSQSIDPSGNEQYF
CDR3 DNA: TGTGCCAGCAGCCAATCGATAGACCCTAGCGGGAACGAGCAGTACTTC

D gene: .
V gene: TRBV4-2
J gene: TRBJ1-2
clone size: .
CDR3 protein: CASSLRGQANYGYTF
CDR3 DNA: TGTGCCAGCAGCCTTCGAGGGCAAGCTAACTATGGCTACACCTTC

D gene: .
V gene: TRBV28
J gene: TRBJ1-5
clone size: .
CDR3 protein: CASSSETGPGQPQHF
CDR3 DNA: TGTGCCAGCAGTTCCGAAACAGGTCCCGGACAGCCCCAGCATTTT

D gene: TRBD2
V gene: TRBV7-9
J gene: TRBJ2-5
clone size: .
CDR3 protein: CASSKGLADQETQYF
CDR3 DNA: TGTGCCAGCAGCAAGGGACTAGCGGACCAAGAGACCCAGTACTTC

D gene: .
V gene: TRBV25-1
J gene: TRBJ1-5
clone size: .
CDR3 protein: CASSEATGFQPQHF
CDR3 DNA: TGTGCCAGCAGTGAGGCTACAGGGTTTCAGCCCCAGCATTTT

D gene: .
V gene: TRBV5-5
J gene: TRBJ1-2
clone size: once
CDR3 protein: CASSSRQEKNYGYTF
CDR3 DNA: TGTGCCAGCAGCTCCCGACAGGAAAAAAACTATGGCTACACCTTC

D gene: .
V gene: TRBV27
J gene: TRBJ1-5
clone size: once
CDR3 protein: CASSLSRSKDSNQPQHF
CDR3 DNA: TGTGCCAGCAGTTTATCGAGGAGTAAAGATAGCAATCAGCCCCAGCATTTT

D gene: .
V gene: TRBV6-5
J gene: TRBJ1-2
clone size: .
CDR3 protein: CASRVQGHYGYTF
CDR3 DNA: TGTGCCAGCAGAGTACAGGGCCACTATGGCTACACCTTC

D gene: TRBD1
V gene: TRBV6-1
J gene: TRBJ2-7
clone size: .
CDR3 protein: CASSALTGNYEQYF
CDR3 DNA: TGTGCCAGCAGTGCTTTGACAGGGAACTACGAGCAGTACTTC

D gene: TRBD1
V gene: TRBV7-8
J gene: TRBJ2-7
clone size: .
CDR3 protein: CASSPRQGPSYEQYF
CDR3 DNA: TGTGCCAGCAGCCCGCGACAGGGACCGAGCTACGAGCAGTACTTC

D gene: TRBD2
V gene: TRBV7-2
J gene: TRBJ2-7
clone size: .
CDR3 protein: CASSFVGKALAGVSYEQYF
CDR3 DNA: TGTGCCAGCAGCTTCGTAGGGAAAGCACTAGCGGGAGTCTCCTACGAGCAGTACTTC

D gene: .
V gene: TRBV19
J gene: TRBJ1-3
clone size: .
CDR3 protein: CATLDSSGNTIYF
CDR3 DNA: TGTGCCACTTTAGACAGCTCTGGAAACACCATATATTTT

D gene: .
V gene: TRBV18
J gene: TRBJ1-3
clone size: .
CDR3 protein: CASSPGAGNTIYF
CDR3 DNA: TGTGCCAGCTCACCGGGAGCCGGAAACACCATATATTTT

D gene: TRBD1
V gene: TRBV7-6
J gene: TRBJ1-2
clone size: .
CDR3 protein: CASSPLHTGTGGEVYGYTF
CDR3 DNA: TGTGCCAGCAGCCCCCTCCACACCGGGACAGGGGGCGAAGTCTATGGCTACACCTTC

D gene: TRBD1
V gene: TRBV23-1
J gene: TRBJ1-1
clone size: .
CDR3 protein: CASREYRDRALMNTEAFF
CDR3 DNA: TGCGCCAGCAGGGAGTACCGGGACAGGGCCTTGATGAACACTGAAGCTTTCTTT

D gene: TRBD2
V gene: TRBV4-3
J gene: TRBJ2-7
clone size: .
CDR3 protein: CASSQGLAGLGQYF
CDR3 DNA: TGCGCCAGCAGCCAAGGACTAGCGGGCCTCGGGCAGTACTTC

D gene: .
V gene: TRBV5-1
J gene: TRBJ2-7
clone size: .
CDR3 protein: CASSLYSRTYEQYF
CDR3 DNA: TGCGCCAGCAGCCTATACTCGCGGACCTACGAGCAGTACTTC

D gene: .
V gene: TRBV30
J gene: TRBJ2-5
clone size: .
CDR3 protein: CAWSGEETQYF
CDR3 DNA: TGTGCCTGGAGTGGAGAGGAGACCCAGTACTTC

D gene: TRBD2
V gene: TRBV6-4
J gene: TRBJ2-3
clone size: .
CDR3 protein: CASSQLAGLTDTQYF
CDR3 DNA: TGTGCCAGCAGCCAACTAGCGGGATTGACAGATACGCAGTATTTT

D gene: TRBD2
V gene: TRBV7-2
J gene: TRBJ2-1
clone size: .
CDR3 protein: CASSLASAREGRESEQFF
CDR3 DNA: TGTGCCAGCAGCTTAGCGTCGGCGAGGGAGGGCCGAGAAAGTGAGCAGTTCTTC

D gene: TRBD1
V gene: TRBV7-2
J gene: TRBJ2-2
clone size: few
CDR3 protein: CASSQRDRDVGELFF
CDR3 DNA: TGTGCCAGCAGCCAGCGGGACAGGGATGTCGGGGAGCTGTTTTTT

D gene: .
V gene: TRBV5-1
J gene: TRBJ1-1
clone size: .
CDR3 protein: CASSLGGRGEAFF
CDR3 DNA: TGCGCCAGCAGCTTGGGAGGGCGGGGTGAAGCTTTCTTT